This TCR beta chain was profiled in a study of blood T cell repertoires in COVID-19. Profiling relied on immunoSEQ multiplex PCR, and the TCRdb table lists in-frame clones only, not all of them. The profile shows hundreds of thousands of clones, roughly nine tenths of them singletons. Individuals aged about 18 to 90 years were recruited from approximately 24 US areas. Researchers sorted participants into cohorts using their self-reported clinical history. Before being deemed recovered, Cohort 3 donors had two negative PCRs, clearance, or symptom resolution. Germline-derived CDR1 and CDR2 are SGHKS and YYEKEE (reference sequence). The CDR3 loop spans 15 amino acids. Trimming stripped 1 base from V and 1 base from J, with 11 bases between.

The receptor was isolated from a man aged 30 to 39 who had recovered from COVID-19. The gene calls are TRBV5-5 and TRBJ1-1; D remains unclear. Material for sequencing was PBMCs or T cells enriched from blood (not recorded which). CDR3 DNA: TGTGCCAGCAGCTTGCTGGGCAGCCAGAACACTGAAGCTTTCTTT. Its protein is CASSLLGSQNTEAFF.